This entry features one T cell receptor beta chain sequence. This sample stems from a study of blood T cell repertoires in COVID-19. Trimming took off 6 bases at V and 7 bases at J, with 12 bases between the two ends. This CDR3 contains 12 residues. Germline CDR1 and CDR2: MDHEN and SYDVKM. Sequenced by immunoSEQ multiplex PCR; TCRdb stores in-frame clones only, minus some. This sample has 200,000 or so clones, with under 90% found just once. The sequencing sample was made of peripheral blood. The receptor comes from a man at least 80 years old with acute or convalescent COVID-19. V gene TRBV28 combines with J gene TRBJ1-1; D remains unclear. CDR3 protein: CASSLGGFEAFF. The CDR3 nucleotides are TGTGCCAGCAGCCTGGGAGGGTTTGAAGCTTTCTTT.